These T cell receptor beta chains were read from a single sample in a study of T cells in Graves' hyperthyroidism and ophthalmopathy. TCRdb ran MiXCR on the multiplex PCR reads and lists one entry per CDR3 protein. The sample holds 280,000 or so distinct CDR3 sequences, approximately 26% seen once. Input material: blood. All receptors derive from a man aged 35-49 years with Graves' hyperthyroidism that later progressed to Graves' ophthalmopathy. The CDR3 runs from the conserved cysteine through the conserved F or W. Fields, in order: J gene, V gene, CDR3 protein.

j_call: TRBJ1-1
v_call: TRBV15
cdr3_aa: CATSNEQGLPTEAFF

j_call: TRBJ1-1
v_call: TRBV19
cdr3_aa: CASRKDRQNTEAFF

j_call: TRBJ1-1
v_call: TRBV10-3
cdr3_aa: CAIGQGNLGAFF

j_call: TRBJ1-5
v_call: TRBV20-1
cdr3_aa: CSARDRRRGSNQPQHF

j_call: TRBJ2-7
v_call: TRBV29-1
cdr3_aa: CSGLLSGDEQYF

j_call: TRBJ1-1
v_call: TRBV30
cdr3_aa: CAWSVLGGGDTEAFF

j_call: TRBJ2-7
v_call: TRBV12-3/TRBV12-4
cdr3_aa: CASRTSGRGYEQYF

j_call: TRBJ1-1
v_call: TRBV19
cdr3_aa: CASSIWTGGLNTEAFF

j_call: TRBJ2-7
v_call: TRBV5-1
cdr3_aa: CASSLEQAFAEQYF

j_call: TRBJ1-1
v_call: TRBV6-1
cdr3_aa: CASSELRRRNTEAFF

j_call: TRBJ2-7
v_call: TRBV27
cdr3_aa: CASSSSVEAYEQYF

j_call: TRBJ2-5
v_call: TRBV2
cdr3_aa: CASRLESGETQYF

j_call: TRBJ1-1
v_call: TRBV12-3/TRBV12-4
cdr3_aa: CASSFSGGAFF

j_call: TRBJ2-7
v_call: TRBV11-3
cdr3_aa: CASSLGSQGHYEQYF

j_call: TRBJ1-5
v_call: TRBV6-2/TRBV6-3
cdr3_aa: CASRAPTDLHQPQHF

j_call: TRBJ1-1
v_call: TRBV6-1
cdr3_aa: CASSHTNTEAFF

j_call: TRBJ1-1
v_call: TRBV27
cdr3_aa: CASSWDRMNTEAFF

j_call: TRBJ2-7
v_call: TRBV28
cdr3_aa: CASSPASGRHAEQYF

j_call: TRBJ2-7
v_call: TRBV28
cdr3_aa: CASSPGQDPYEQYF

j_call: TRBJ2-5
v_call: TRBV18
cdr3_aa: CASSPGRTSGVTETQYF

j_call: TRBJ1-5
v_call: TRBV12-3/TRBV12-4
cdr3_aa: CASRRAHGNQPQHF

j_call: TRBJ2-7
v_call: TRBV25-1
cdr3_aa: CASSESKRDSYEQYF

j_call: TRBJ2-5
v_call: TRBV12-3/TRBV12-4
cdr3_aa: CASRTSGGEETQYF

j_call: TRBJ2-5
v_call: TRBV25-1
cdr3_aa: CASSDEGGQETQYF

j_call: TRBJ2-5
v_call: TRBV6-5
cdr3_aa: CASRNTGQGGGETQYF

j_call: TRBJ1-5
v_call: TRBV19
cdr3_aa: CASSSGTGGGQPQHF

j_call: TRBJ2-7
v_call: TRBV6-2/TRBV6-3
cdr3_aa: CASSTPGQGFYEQYF

j_call: TRBJ1-2
v_call: TRBV6-1
cdr3_aa: CASWNRITSYGYTF

j_call: TRBJ2-7
v_call: TRBV6-1
cdr3_aa: CASRGTGRYEQYF

j_call: TRBJ1-2
v_call: TRBV5-1
cdr3_aa: CASSLQDRGRYTF

j_call: TRBJ1-1
v_call: TRBV29-1
cdr3_aa: CSAGVGTNTEAFF

j_call: TRBJ2-7
v_call: TRBV11-2
cdr3_aa: CASSLLAGGASYEQYF

j_call: TRBJ2-7
v_call: TRBV10-3
cdr3_aa: CAISESVGWASYEQYF

j_call: TRBJ1-2
v_call: TRBV12-5
cdr3_aa: CASGFLGGYTF

j_call: TRBJ2-1
v_call: TRBV12-3/TRBV12-4
cdr3_aa: CASSLVVGSSYNEQFF

j_call: TRBJ2-5
v_call: TRBV20-1
cdr3_aa: CSASIPGNQETQYF

j_call: TRBJ2-2
v_call: TRBV19
cdr3_aa: CASSIGLYANTGELFF

j_call: TRBJ2-7
v_call: TRBV20-1
cdr3_aa: CSVRAGTSPGEQYF

j_call: TRBJ1-2
v_call: TRBV20-1
cdr3_aa: CSADNYGYTF

j_call: TRBJ1-2
v_call: TRBV27
cdr3_aa: CASSSLDRALGYTF

j_call: TRBJ2-7
v_call: TRBV6-1
cdr3_aa: CASQTGGASYEQYF

j_call: TRBJ1-6
v_call: TRBV9
cdr3_aa: CASSVDRVSPLHF